This T cell receptor beta chain was retrieved from a study of early T cells in non-severe SARS-CoV-2 infection. Study summary: Sequencing of bulk RNA from unsorted whole blood was done, without chain pairing.

From germline, CDR1 is KGHSH and CDR2 LQKENI. V lost 4 bases and J 5 bases, leaving 12 bases between the germline ends. CDR3 length: 14 residues. The protocol attached unique molecular identifiers to individual cDNA molecules. A single record per CDR3 protein comes from TCRdb applying MiXCR to the 5' RACE reads. The sample includes about 55,000 distinct CDR3 sequences, around 13% of them seen just once. This sequence originates from an adult who was a healthcare worker with PCR-confirmed SARS-CoV-2 infection or an uninfected control (not recorded which). The genes are TRBV18 and TRBJ2-1; D gene ambiguous. Material for sequencing was whole blood. The CDR3 sequence is CASSRGIPNNEQFF. In nucleotides, the CDR3 is TGTGCCAGCTCACGCGGCATTCCCAACAATGAGCAGTTCTTC.